The 10 T cell receptor beta chains presented below share a single source sample, sequenced in a study of cytomegalovirus exposure and HLA in healthy donors. The study ran its PCR with 60 Vbeta and 13 Jbeta primers. Method: immunoSEQ multiplex PCR; TCRdb's copy keeps in-frame clones and lacks some. The data contain some 120,000 clones, 80% of them seen just once; the ten biggest clones take up under 3.5%. The sample comprised PBMCs. The receptors were sampled from a male donor in good health and CMV-seronegative.

The V gene is TRBV9, the J gene TRBJ1-2; weak D call: TRBD1 (5 bases). The germline V and J ends were trimmed by 6 bases and 2 bases, with 17 bases remaining between them. CDR3 length equals 15 residues. CDR1 is SGDLS, CDR2 YYNGEE, per germline. The CDR3 sequence: CASTRLDTNNYGYTF. The CDR3, as DNA: TGTGCCAGCACCCGTCTGGACACAAACAACTATGGCTACACCTTC.

The chain carries TRBV7-2 and TRBJ1-1; weak D call: TRBD1 (5 bases). The CDR3 contains 14 residues. Trimming removed 3 bases at V and 5 bases at J, with 13 bases between. The germline CDR1 and CDR2 sequences are SGHTA and FQGNSA. DNA for the CDR3: TGTGCCAGCAGCTTGCAGGGTTTCGGGACTGAAGCTTTCTTT. This gives the protein CASSLQGFGTEAFF.

The sample holds a few counts of this clone. J is TRBJ1-1 and V is TRBV12-5, with D unresolved. Germline values: CDR1 LGHNT, CDR2 FRNRAP. This CDR3 contains 13 residues. V was clipped by 5 bases and J by 3 bases, with 10 bases between them. The CDR3 coding sequence is TGTGCTAGTGGTAGCGGGAGTTACACTGAAGCTTTCTTT. It is translated as CASGSGSYTEAFF. The whole variable domain, filled in from reference TRBV12-5 and TRBJ1-1, reads DARVTQTPRHKVTEMGQEVTMRCQPILGHNTVFWYRQTMMQGLELLAYFRNRAPLDDSGMPKDRFSAEMPDATLATLKIQPSEPRDSAVYFCASGSGSYTEAFFGQGTRLTVV.

CDR3 sequence (DNA): TGTGCCAGCAGAGGGACTACCGGGGGAGTTTACGAGCAGTACTTC. This codes for CASRGTTGGVYEQYF. The chain uses TRBV2 and TRBJ2-7; 7 nucleotides agree with TRBD2. Germline loops: CDR1 SNHLY, CDR2 FYNNEI. The CDR3 is 15 residues long. V lost 6 bases to trimming and J lost 4 bases; unmatched junction nucleotides: 12.

This rearrangement joins TRBV5-4 to TRBJ1-2, with a possible D match to TRBD1 (5 bases). The V end was cut by 0 bases, the J end by 7 bases, with 13 bases between. The CDR3 spans 14 residues. Germline lookup yields CDR1 SGHNT and CDR2 YYREEE (reference sequence). CDR3 residues: CASSLEQGYSGYTF. The CDR3, as DNA: TGTGCCAGCAGCTTGGAGCAGGGTTATAGTGGCTACACCTTC.

A single count supports this clone. The chain combines TRBV7-2 with TRBJ2-7, with a possible D match to TRBD2 (6 bases). This CDR3 region has 15 residues. Germline loops: CDR1 SGHTA, CDR2 FQGNSA. Trimming removed 3 bases from V and 3 bases from J, with 15 bases in between. The DNA of the CDR3 is TGTGCCAGCAGCTTCTATCCAGCGGGTCGCTACGAGCAGTACTTC. As protein: CASSFYPAGRYEQYF.

The V and J genes are TRBV12-5 and TRBJ2-2; D possibly corresponds to TRBD1 (5 bases). The V and J ends lost 6 bases and 2 bases respectively, with 13 bases between them. The CDR3 is 15 amino acids. Germline V gene data show CDR1 as LGHNT and CDR2 as FRNRAP. The CDR3 DNA reads as TGTGCTAGTGGGACCCGACAGACCAACACCGGGGAGCTGTTTTTT. This codes for CASGTRQTNTGELFF. Looking up the rest from reference TRBV12-5 and TRBJ2-2 gives the full variable domain: DARVTQTPRHKVTEMGQEVTMRCQPILGHNTVFWYRQTMMQGLELLAYFRNRAPLDDSGMPKDRFSAEMPDATLATLKIQPSEPRDSAVYFCASGTRQTNTGELFFGEGSRLTVL.

This clone occurred once. The genes are TRBV5-1 and TRBJ2-1; TRBD1 agrees at 7 bases. This CDR3 has 16 residues. Germline V gene data show CDR1 as SGHRS and CDR2 as YFSETQ. The J segment lost 5 bases and the V segment lost 4 bases, leaving 12 bases of the junction unmatched. CDR3 DNA sequence: TGCGCCAGCAGCCCACTTAGACAGGGCTTCGACAATGAGCAGTTCTTC. This codes for CASSPLRQGFDNEQFF.

The chain links TRBV5-1 to TRBJ2-7; 7 nucleotides align to TRBD1. The trim removed 1 base at V and 4 bases at J, leaving 5 bases unmatched. Germline-derived CDR1 and CDR2 are SGHRS and YFSETQ. The CDR3 runs to 14 residues. The CDR3 reads CASSLLDRTYEQYF. The CDR3 DNA is TGCGCCAGCAGCTTGCTGGACAGGACATACGAGCAGTACTTC. Drawing the rest from reference TRBV5-1 and TRBJ2-7, the complete variable domain is KAGVTQTPRYLIKTRGQQVTLSCSPISGHRSVSWYQQTPGQGLQFLFEYFSETQRNKGNFPGRFSGRQFSNSRSEMNVSTLELGDSALYLCASSLLDRTYEQYFGPGTRLTVT.

The chain carries TRBV9 and TRBJ1-3, with D unresolved. The ends were cut back, 0 bases at V and 4 bases at J, with 8 bases in the middle. The CDR3 has 14 residues. CDR1 is SGDLS and CDR2 is YYNGEE in the germline V gene. The DNA of the CDR3 is TGTGCCAGCAGCGTAGTGGCAGAAGGAAACACCATATATTTT. Residues: CASSVVAEGNTIYF.